This T cell receptor beta chain was captured by sequencing in a study of molecular identifiers for immune sequencing clone quantification. TCRdb ran MiXCR on the PCR reads and lists one entry per CDR3 protein. The sample lists about 510,000 distinct CDR3 sequences, about 25% seen once, with under 0.85% in the top ten. Study results and limitations: Highly expanded clone sizes could be underestimated by identical TCR molecules that share a barcode.

The ends were cut back, 3 bases at V and 5 bases at J, with 16 bases in the middle. The CDR3 totals 15 residues. CDR1 and CDR2 (germline): SEHNR, FQNEAQ (reference sequence). This clonotype was detected ten times or more. Its specificity is unknown. Sequencing input: naive CD8+ T cells from blood, with Jurkat cell RNA spiked in. This sample's subset: FACS-sorted CD8+CD4-CCR7+CD45RA+ naive T cells. This chain connects TRBV7-9 to TRBJ2-5; a weak D match, TRBD1 (5 bases). The receptor comes from a human donor in good health. Some libraries in this study had Jurkat cell RNA spiked in. The CDR3 sequence: CASSFPQGHFETQYF. As DNA, the CDR3 is TGTGCCAGCAGCTTCCCTCAGGGCCATTTTGAGACCCAGTACTTC. Using reference TRBV7-9 and TRBJ2-5 for the parts outside the CDR3, the full variable domain is DTGVSQNPRHKITKRGQNVTFRCDPISEHNRLYWYRQTLGQGPEFLTYFQNEAQLEKSRLLSDRFSAERPKGSFSTLEIQRTEQGDSAMYLCASSFPQGHFETQYFGPGTRLLVL.